This T cell receptor (beta chain) was sequenced during a study of blood T cell repertoires in COVID-19. The wider study: Samples came from the United States, Italy and Spain, spanning acute and convalescent COVID-19.

This clone was detected only once. Sequencing was performed with immunoSEQ multiplex PCR; in TCRdb, only in-frame clones are kept and a portion is missing. The sample contains 90,000 to 100,000 clones, over 70% of which appear only once. V shed 7 bases, J shed 6 bases, and the junction held 11 bases outside the gene matches. The CDR3 is made up of 13 amino acids. Per germline, CDR1 SQVTM and CDR2 ANQGSEA. The TCR was taken from a man aged 60 to 75 with acute or convalescent COVID-19. Sequenced: peripheral blood. This chain uses TRBV29-1 with TRBJ1-1; 7 bases fit TRBD1. Here the CDR3 reads CSGRLTGRAEAFF. DNA for the CDR3: TGCAGCGGACGGCTGACAGGGCGAGCTGAAGCTTTCTTT.